The TCR beta chain under discussion was sequenced for a study of blood T cell repertoires in COVID-19. Recruited during active infection, patients (from Seattle) were subsequently followed longitudinally. Profiled with immunoSEQ multiplex PCR; TCRdb holds only in-frame clones, not every one. The top ten clones hold about 15% of a sample with 250,000 to 350,000 clones, around 82% of them seen once. Per the germline V gene, CDR1 is SQVTM and CDR2 is ANQGSEA. Trimming removed 6 bases from V and 16 bases from J, with 22 bases in between. The CDR3 covers 12 residues. J is TRBJ2-1 and V is TRBV29-1; TRBD1 is a possible D gene (5 bases). The origin of this receptor is a person between 70 and 80 years old with COVID-19, enrolled during active disease. Sequenced material: peripheral blood. The CDR3 loop is CSVPAQGGWRFF. CDR3 nucleotide sequence: TGCAGCGTCCCGGCTCAGGGTGGTTGGCGATTCTTC.